The sequence of this T cell receptor beta chain was determined in a study of cytomegalovirus exposure and HLA in healthy donors. Study-level background: A prior analysis found some 110 million unique TCR beta sequences from approximately 190 million T cells.

The table lists this clone with a few counts. What it recognizes is unknown. Overall study results and limits: A few chains linked to CMV were shown in vitro to be specific for CMV antigens. V- and J-gene trimming in TCR beta was tied to a missense DCLRE1C variant by an analysis performed later. The study dropped some indistinguishable V segments, TRBV6-2 and TRBV6-3 among them.

CDR1 MGHDK and CDR2 SYGVNS come from the germline V gene. The CDR3 is made up of 12 amino acids. Deletions cut 2 bases from V and 9 bases from J, with 8 bases between. The PCR employed 60 Vbeta primers together with 13 Jbeta primers. Using immunoSEQ multiplex PCR, the repertoire was profiled, and TCRdb retains in-frame clones only, with some absent. The table includes tens of thousands of clones, roughly 60% detected once. Material for sequencing was PBMCs. This chain links TRBV25-1 with TRBJ1-5, with D hard to call. The clonotype comes from a human donor in good health. The CDR3 nucleotides are TGTGCCAGCAGTGAAGGGGAGAGGCCCCAGCATTTT. This sequence encodes CASSEGERPQHF.